This record covers a single T cell receptor (beta chain). The antigen is undetermined. This CDR3 contains 16 residues. Trimming pared 4 bases from V and 3 bases from J, leaving 17 bases between. Germline V gene sequence: CDR1 SGHTA, CDR2 FQGNSA. The data stem from a study of blood T cells in healthy people across ages. General study points: Age brought a roughly linear fall in TCR beta diversity measured per million T cells.

Investigators took about 9.4 milliliters of peripheral blood from every donor. Every sample yielded at least 6.5 million isolated PBMCs. For the second PCR, which ran for roughly 6 to 12 cycles, a sample-barcoded 5' primer and a J-beta primer mix were used. Paired-end reads containing CDR3 totaled no fewer than 2.5 million for each sample. TCRdb redid the calling of the 5' RACE reads with MiXCR, one entry per CDR3 protein. The sample contains 630,000 or so distinct CDR3 sequences, roughly 32% of which appear only once. The TCR sequence derives from a woman aged 80 or over in good health. The chain joins TRBV7-2 to TRBJ2-3; D possibly corresponds to TRBD1 (5 bases). The material sequenced was blood. The CDR3: CASSSRQLIGTDTQYF. The CDR3 nucleotides are TGTGCCAGCAGCTCACGACAGTTAATTGGGACAGATACGCAGTATTTT.